This T cell receptor beta chain was identified during a study of blood T cell repertoires in COVID-19. Study details: The United States, Italy and Spain were the sources of the acute and convalescent COVID-19 samples. Nucleic acid was either cDNA or gDNA, and it came from T cells, B-cell-depleted T cells, or PBMCs.

In the authors' workflow: Amplification from reference gene primers served as the basis for estimated nucleated cell counts. Sequencing used immunoSEQ multiplex PCR; TCRdb keeps in-frame clones, though not all of them. V and J calls and clone size are as listed in that table; D and trimming were resolved from the DNA. The table records roughly 670,000 clones, 70% to 90% of them present only once. Germline V gene lookup returns CDR1 MRHNA and CDR2 SNTAGT. Trimming stripped 2 bases from V and 6 bases from J, with 14 bases between. The CDR3 length is 16 residues. The TCR was taken from a woman younger than 30 with acute or convalescent COVID-19. This chain connects TRBV6-4 to TRBJ1-6; D is possibly TRBD1 (6 bases). Material for sequencing was peripheral blood. The CDR3 DNA reads TGTGCCAGCAGTGACCCCTCAGGGGATCGTAATTCACCCCTCCACTTT. Its translation is CASSDPSGDRNSPLHF.